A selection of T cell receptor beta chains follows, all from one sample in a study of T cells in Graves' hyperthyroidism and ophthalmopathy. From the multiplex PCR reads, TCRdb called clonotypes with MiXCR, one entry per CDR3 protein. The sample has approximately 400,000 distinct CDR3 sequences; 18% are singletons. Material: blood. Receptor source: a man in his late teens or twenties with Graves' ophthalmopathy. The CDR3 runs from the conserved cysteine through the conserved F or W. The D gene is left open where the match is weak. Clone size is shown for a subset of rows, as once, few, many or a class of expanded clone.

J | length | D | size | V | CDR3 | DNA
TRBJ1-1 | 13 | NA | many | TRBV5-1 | CASSFSADTEAFF | TGCGCCAGCAGCTTCTCGGCGGACACTGAAGCTTTCTTT
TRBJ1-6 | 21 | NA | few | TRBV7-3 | CASTLRGDADSRSSYNSPLHF | TGTGCCAGCACCCTTCGTGGGGACGCCGATTCTCGTAGCTCCTATAATTCACCCCTCCACTTT
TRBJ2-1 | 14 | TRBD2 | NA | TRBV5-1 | CASATSGEYNEQFF | TGCGCCAGCGCAACTAGCGGAGAATACAATGAGCAGTTCTTC
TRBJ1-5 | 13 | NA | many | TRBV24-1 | CATSVRGNQPQHF | TGTGCCACCAGTGTCAGGGGCAATCAGCCCCAGCATTTT
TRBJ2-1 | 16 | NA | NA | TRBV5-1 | CASSLEGALQKNEQFF | TGCGCCAGCAGCTTGGAAGGGGCACTTCAGAAGAATGAGCAGTTCTTC
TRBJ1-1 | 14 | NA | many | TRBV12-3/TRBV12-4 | CASSPQDLMSGAFF | TGTGCCAGCAGTCCCCAGGACCTAATGAGCGGAGCTTTCTTT
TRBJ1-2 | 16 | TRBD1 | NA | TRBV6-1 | CASSTSRDRAVYGYTF | TGTGCCAGCAGCACATCCCGGGACAGGGCGGTCTATGGCTACACCTTC
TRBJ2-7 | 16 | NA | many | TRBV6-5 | CASSYSSRGPSYEQYF | TGTGCCAGCAGTTACTCGTCTAGGGGTCCCTCCTACGAGCAGTACTTC
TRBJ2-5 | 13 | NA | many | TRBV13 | CASSFGQQETQYF | TGTGCCAGCAGCTTTGGACAACAAGAGACCCAGTACTTC
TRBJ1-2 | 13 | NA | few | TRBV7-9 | CATSPQPNYGYTF | TGTGCCACGTCACCTCAACCTAACTATGGCTACACCTTC
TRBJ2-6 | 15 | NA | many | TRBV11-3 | CASSPGATGANVLTF | TGTGCCAGCAGCCCAGGGGCGACGGGGGCCAACGTCCTGACTTTC
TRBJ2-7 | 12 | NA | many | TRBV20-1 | CSANRDSYEQYF | TGCAGTGCTAACAGGGATTCGTACGAGCAGTACTTC
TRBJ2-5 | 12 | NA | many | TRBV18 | CASSPRQETQYF | TGTGCCAGCTCACCACGACAAGAGACCCAGTACTTC
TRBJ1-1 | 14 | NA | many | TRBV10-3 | CAISVQGGGTEAFF | TGTGCCATCAGTGTTCAGGGAGGGGGCACTGAAGCTTTCTTT
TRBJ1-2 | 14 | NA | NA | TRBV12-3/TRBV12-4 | CASTPPGGNYGYTF | TGTGCCAGCACCCCGCCCGGTGGGAACTATGGCTACACCTTC
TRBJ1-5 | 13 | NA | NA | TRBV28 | CASSLRPSQPQHF | TGTGCCAGCAGTTTAAGACCGAGTCAGCCCCAGCATTTT
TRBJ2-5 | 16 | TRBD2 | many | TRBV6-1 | CASSEWKRGGLETQYF | TGTGCCAGCAGTGAATGGAAGCGGGGGGGCCTGGAGACCCAGTACTTC
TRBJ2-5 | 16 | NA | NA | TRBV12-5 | CASGLRTSRTQETQYF | TGTGCTAGTGGTTTGAGGACCAGCAGGACTCAAGAGACCCAGTACTTC
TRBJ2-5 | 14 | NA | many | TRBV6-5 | CASSYPYSGETQYF | TGTGCCAGCAGTTACCCATACAGTGGGGAGACCCAGTACTTC
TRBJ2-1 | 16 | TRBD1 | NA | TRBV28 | CASSSYGQGSYNEQFF | TGTGCCAGCAGTTCGTACGGACAGGGCTCCTACAATGAGCAGTTCTTC
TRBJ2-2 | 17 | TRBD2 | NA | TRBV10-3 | CAISRTSGGENTGELFF | TGTGCCATCAGCCGGACTAGCGGGGGAGAGAACACCGGGGAGCTGTTTTTT
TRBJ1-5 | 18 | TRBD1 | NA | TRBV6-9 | CASSYWDSGIDGNQPQHF | TGTGCCAGCAGTTATTGGGACAGTGGTATTGACGGCAATCAGCCCCAGCATTTT
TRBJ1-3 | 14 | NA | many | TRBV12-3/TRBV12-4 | CASSLSTGENTIYF | TGTGCCAGCAGTTTATCTACTGGCGAAAACACCATATATTTT
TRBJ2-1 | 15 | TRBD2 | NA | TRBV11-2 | CASSLGLAGFNEQFF | TGTGCCAGCAGTCTTGGACTAGCGGGATTCAATGAGCAGTTCTTC
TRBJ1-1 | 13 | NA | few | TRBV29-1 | CSVAYQGGTEAFF | TGCAGCGTTGCCTATCAGGGCGGCACTGAAGCTTTCTTT
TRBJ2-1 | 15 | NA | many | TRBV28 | CASRGRAESPNEQFF | TGTGCCAGCAGGGGCAGGGCCGAGTCCCCCAATGAGCAGTTCTTC
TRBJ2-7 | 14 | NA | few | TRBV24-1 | CATSDHRRSYEQYF | TGTGCCACCAGTGATCATAGGAGATCCTACGAGCAGTACTTC
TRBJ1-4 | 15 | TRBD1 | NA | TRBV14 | CASSHRGQFNEKLFF | TGTGCCAGCAGCCACCGGGGACAGTTTAATGAAAAACTGTTTTTT
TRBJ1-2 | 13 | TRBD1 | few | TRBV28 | CASNTGQAGGYTF | TGTGCCAGCAACACGGGACAGGCCGGCGGCTACACCTTC
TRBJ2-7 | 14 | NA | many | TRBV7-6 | CASSLADGSLEQYF | TGTGCCAGCAGTCTAGCAGACGGATCGTTGGAGCAGTACTTC
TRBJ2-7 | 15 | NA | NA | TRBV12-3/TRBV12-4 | CASSSEGLRGYEQYF | TGTGCCAGCAGTTCCGAAGGGCTGAGGGGATACGAGCAGTACTTC
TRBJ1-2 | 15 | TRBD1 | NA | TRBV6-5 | CASSYTTGGADGYTF | TGTGCCAGCAGTTATACGACAGGGGGCGCAGATGGCTACACCTTC
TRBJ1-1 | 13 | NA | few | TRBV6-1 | CASSQGAATEAFF | TGTGCCAGCAGCCAGGGAGCGGCGACTGAAGCTTTCTTT
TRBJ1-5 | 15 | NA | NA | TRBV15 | CATRISEGGGQPQHF | TGTGCCACCAGGATTTCTGAGGGGGGGGGTCAGCCCCAGCATTTT
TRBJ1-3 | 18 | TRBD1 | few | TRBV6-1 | CASSERQGVSGFGNTIYF | TGTGCCAGCAGTGAACGACAGGGCGTTTCAGGATTTGGAAACACCATATATTTT
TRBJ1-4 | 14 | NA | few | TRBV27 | CASSPTGPWEKLFF | TGTGCCAGCAGCCCTACAGGGCCTTGGGAAAAACTGTTTTTT
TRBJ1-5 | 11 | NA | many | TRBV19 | CASSNGQPQHF | TGTGCCAGTAGTAATGGCCAGCCCCAGCATTTT
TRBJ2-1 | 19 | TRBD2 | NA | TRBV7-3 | CASSSLGTSGGTVYNEQFF | TGTGCCAGCAGCTCCCTCGGGACTAGCGGGGGGACAGTCTACAATGAGCAGTTCTTC
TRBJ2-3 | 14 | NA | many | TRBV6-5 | CASSYDFPTDTQYF | TGTGCCAGCAGTTACGATTTTCCAACAGATACGCAGTATTTT
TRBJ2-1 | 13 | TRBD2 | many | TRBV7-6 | CASSPRGGNEQFF | TGTGCCAGCAGCCCTCGGGGGGGCAATGAGCAGTTCTTC
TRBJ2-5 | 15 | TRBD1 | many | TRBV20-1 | CSAQPGQTYQETQYF | TGCAGTGCCCAACCGGGACAGACGTACCAAGAGACCCAGTACTTC
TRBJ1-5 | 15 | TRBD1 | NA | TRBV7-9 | CASSSWTGDLQPQHF | TGTGCCAGCAGCTCTTGGACAGGGGATCTTCAGCCCCAGCATTTT